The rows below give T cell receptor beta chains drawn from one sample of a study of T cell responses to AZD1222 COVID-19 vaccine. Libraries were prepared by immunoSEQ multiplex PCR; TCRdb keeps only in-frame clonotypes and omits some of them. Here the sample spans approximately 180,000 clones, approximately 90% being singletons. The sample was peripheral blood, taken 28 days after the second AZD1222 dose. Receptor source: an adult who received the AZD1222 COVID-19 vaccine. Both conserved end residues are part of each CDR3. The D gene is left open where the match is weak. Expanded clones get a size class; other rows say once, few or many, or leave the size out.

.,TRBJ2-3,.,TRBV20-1,TGCAGTGCCGAAGCGGGTCTCACGCAGTATTTT,CSAEAGLTQYF
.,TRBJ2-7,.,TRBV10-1,TGCGCCAGCACGGACGGGTACGAGCAGTACTTC,CASTDGYEQYF
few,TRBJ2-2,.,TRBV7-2,TGTGCCAGCAGCTTAGAAGACAGGCGGAGAACCGGGGAGCTGTTTTTT,CASSLEDRRRTGELFF
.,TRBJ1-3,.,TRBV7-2,TGTGCCAGCAGCTTGGGCTCTGGAAACACCATATATTTT,CASSLGSGNTIYF
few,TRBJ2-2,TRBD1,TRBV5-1,TGCGCCAGCAGTCTAGGACAGGGGGTTAGGACCGGGGAGCTGTTTTTT,CASSLGQGVRTGELFF
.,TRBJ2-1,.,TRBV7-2,TGTGCCAGCAGCTTAGCTGGGACGGTAACTTACAATGAGCAGTTCTTC,CASSLAGTVTYNEQFF
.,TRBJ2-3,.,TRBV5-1,TGCGCCAGCAGCTTGGCGCCGGGTCGCGCAGATACGCAGTATTTT,CASSLAPGRADTQYF
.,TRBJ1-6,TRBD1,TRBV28,TGTGCCAGCAGTTCCTACAGGGGCGGAGTCCATAATTCACCCCTCCACTTT,CASSSYRGGVHNSPLHF
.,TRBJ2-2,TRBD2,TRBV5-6,TGTGCCAGCAGATCCGGACTAGGAGGGGCCGGGGAGCTGTTTTTT,CASRSGLGGAGELFF
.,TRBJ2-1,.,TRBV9,TGTGCCAGCAGCGTAGCTAGTAACTACAATGAGCAGTTCTTC,CASSVASNYNEQFF
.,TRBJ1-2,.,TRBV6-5,TGTGCCAGCAGTTACTCTGGGGCGGGTCGTAACTATGGCTACACCTTC,CASSYSGAGRNYGYTF
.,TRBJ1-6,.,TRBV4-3,TGCGCCAGCAGCCAAGTTCCCGCCAGGGGAAATAATTCACCCCTCCACTTT,CASSQVPARGNNSPLHF
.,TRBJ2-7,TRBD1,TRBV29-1,TGCAGCGTCGCAAGGCTACAGGGGACCCACTACGAGCAGTACTTC,CSVARLQGTHYEQYF
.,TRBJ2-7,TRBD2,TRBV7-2,TGTGCCAGCAGCTTAATGGGAGCGGGAGGGCCAGACGAGCAGTACTTC,CASSLMGAGGPDEQYF
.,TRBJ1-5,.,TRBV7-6,TGTGCCAGCAGTCGGGACGGGAATCAGCCCCAGCATTTT,CASSRDGNQPQHF
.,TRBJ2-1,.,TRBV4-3,TGCGCCAGCAGCGTAAAGCGGGGAGGGGGGAATGAGCAGTTCTTC,CASSVKRGGGNEQFF
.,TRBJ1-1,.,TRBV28,TGTGCCAGCACCCAAAGCTCTGAAGCTTTCTTT,CASTQSSEAFF
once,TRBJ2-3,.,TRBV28,TGTGCCAGCAGCCCCCTTGCGAGGGATGGGAGGGATACGCAGTATTTT,CASSPLARDGRDTQYF
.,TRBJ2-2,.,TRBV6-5,TGTGCCAGCAGTTCCCGCGGGCGGACCGGGGAGCTGTTTTTT,CASSSRGRTGELFF
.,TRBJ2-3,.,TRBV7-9,TGTGCCAGCAGCTTAGCATATAGCGAAACGCAGTATTTT,CASSLAYSETQYF
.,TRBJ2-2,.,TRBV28,TGTGCCAGCGCCAGGGCGAACACCGGGGAGCTGTTTTTT,CASARANTGELFF
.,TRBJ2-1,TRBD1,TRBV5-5,TGTGCCAGCAGCTTACGGGACAGCCCTTACAATGAGCAGTTCTTC,CASSLRDSPYNEQFF
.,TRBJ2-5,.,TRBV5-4,TGTGCCAGCAGGCCAACCGGGACGGCCCAAGAGACCCAGTACTTC,CASRPTGTAQETQYF
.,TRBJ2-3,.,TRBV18,TGTGCCAGCTCACCGGAATACACAGATACGCAGTATTTT,CASSPEYTDTQYF
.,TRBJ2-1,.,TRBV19,TGTGCCAGTAAACCGGGACTTTTTTACAATGAGCAGTTCTTC,CASKPGLFYNEQFF
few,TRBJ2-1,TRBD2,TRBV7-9,TGTGCCAGCAGCTTAGGCTTTCGTACATTTCTAGCGGGGAATGAGCAGTTCTTC,CASSLGFRTFLAGNEQFF